This entry lists 5 T cell receptor beta chains sequenced from one sample in a study of OX40 agonist ivuxolimab in advanced cancers. Generated by immunoSEQ multiplex PCR, the TCRdb table keeps only in-frame clones and is missing some. The sample records tens of thousands of clones, around 90% being singletons. The sample was CD4+ or CD8+ T cells sorted from blood, taken in a trial of the OX40 agonist ivuxolimab. These receptors came from an adult with an advanced solid tumor such as melanoma, head and neck, liver or kidney cancer.

The rearrangement uses TRBV27 and TRBJ2-5; 12 nucleotides agree with TRBD1. The germline gives CDR1 MNHEY, CDR2 SMNVEV (reference sequence). V trimming: 8 bases; J trimming: 2 bases; junction bases outside the gene matches: 9. The CDR3 is 16 residues long. Here the CDR3 DNA reads TGTGCCAGCTCTACCCCGGGACAGGGGGCTCAAGAGACCCAGTACTTC. Translation gives CASSTPGQGAQETQYF.

The rearrangement joins TRBV18 to TRBJ1-4; a weak D match, TRBD1 (6 bases). This CDR3 comprises 13 residues. In germline, CDR1 is KGHSH, CDR2 LQKENI. V was trimmed by 6 bases and J by 8 bases, leaving 13 bases between them. The CDR3 nucleotides are TGTGCCAGCTCTATAGGGGGGTACGAAAAACTGTTTTTT. Translating gives CASSIGGYEKLFF.

The V gene is TRBV6-1, the J gene TRBJ1-2; D not certain. Germline lookup yields CDR1 MNHNS and CDR2 SASEGT. This CDR3 is 16 amino acids long. V lost 4 bases to trimming and J lost 4 bases, with 19 bases between them. CDR3 amino acids: CASSVQEAEVFYGYTF. The CDR3, as DNA: TGTGCCAGCAGTGTCCAGGAGGCGGAGGTCTTCTATGGCTACACCTTC.

The chain has TRBV6-6 and TRBJ2-7, with D possibly being TRBD2 (5 bases). V dropped 2 bases and J dropped 7 bases, with 9 bases sitting between them. The germline CDR1 and CDR2 sequences are MNHNY and SVGAGI (reference sequence). The length of the CDR3 is 12 residues. In DNA, the CDR3 is TGTGCCAGCAGTTACGATGGCGGGGAGCAGTACTTC. Encoded protein: CASSYDGGEQYF.

The gene calls are TRBV29-1 and TRBJ2-7; no clear D. CDR3 length equals 15 residues. Germline lookup yields CDR1 SQVTM and CDR2 ANQGSEA. V dropped 2 bases and J dropped 0 bases, with 14 bases sitting between them. The CDR3 DNA follows: TGCAGCGTTGAAATGGTCGGAACGATCTCCTACGAGCAGTACTTC. Its protein is CSVEMVGTISYEQYF.